The 20 T cell receptor beta chains below come from one sample, sequenced in a study of blood T cell repertoires in COVID-19. Sequenced by immunoSEQ multiplex PCR; TCRdb stores in-frame clones only, minus some. The sample yields tens of thousands of clones, 83% seen once. The sequenced material came from peripheral blood. All receptors derive from a man between 40 and 49 years old with acute or convalescent COVID-19.

The V and J genes are TRBV2 and TRBJ2-1; 10 positions match TRBD2. Germline CDR1 SNHLY, CDR2 FYNNEI. V gave up 2 bases and J gave up 11 bases; unmatched junction bases: 6. The CDR3 runs to 14 residues. CDR3 residues: CASSEFSGRHQQFF. DNA for the CDR3: TGTGCCAGCAGTGAATTTAGCGGGAGGCACCAGCAGTTCTTC. Full variable domain (missing parts from reference TRBV2 and TRBJ2-1): EPEVTQTPSHQVTQMGQEVILRCVPISNHLYFYWYRQILGQKVEFLVSFYNNEISEKSEIFDDQFSVERPDGSNFTLKIRSTKLEDSAMYFCASSEFSGRHQQFFGPGTRLTVL.

CDR3 nucleotide sequence: TGTGCCAGCAGCTTGGAACCCCGGGCTAACTATGGCTACACCTTC. Amino acid sequence: CASSLEPRANYGYTF. The gene calls are TRBV5-5 and TRBJ1-2; D is uncertain. The CDR3 is 15 amino acids. V was cut by 0 bases and J by 0 bases, with 9 bases left in between. Germline V lookup: CDR1 SGHKS, CDR2 YYEKEE (reference sequence).

This clone has only one observation. CDR3 residues: CAISEPQTRIDEQFF. The CDR3 bases are TGTGCCATCAGTGAACCCCAGACACGTATCGATGAGCAGTTCTTC. The rearrangement joins TRBV10-3 to TRBJ2-1; D call uncertain. The V and J ends lost 3 bases and 8 bases respectively, with 17 bases between them. Germline V CDR1 and CDR2: ENHRY, SYGVKD. This CDR3 is built from 15 residues.

The rearrangement links TRBV5-1 to TRBJ1-1; D is uncertain. With 1 base removed from V and 5 bases from J, the gap between germline ends came to 12 bases. This CDR3 comprises 14 residues. From germline, CDR1 is SGHRS and CDR2 YFSETQ. CDR3 DNA sequence: TGCGCCAGCAGCTTGTCCCCGATCGGGACTGAAGCTTTCTTT. Its translation: CASSLSPIGTEAFF.

This clone showed up just a few times. The chain is built from TRBV5-1 and TRBJ2-1; D might be TRBD1 (6 bases). Germline lookup yields CDR1 SGHRS and CDR2 YFSETQ. The CDR3 contains 13 residues. The V gene lost 4 bases and the J gene lost 8 bases, with 13 bases spanning the gap. CDR3 protein: CASSVRGGYEQFF. The DNA for the CDR3 is TGCGCCAGCAGCGTCAGAGGGGGATATGAGCAGTTCTTC.

The chain couples TRBV6-5 to TRBJ1-5; D uncertain. V was clipped by 6 bases and J by 0 bases, with 9 bases between them. CDR1 is MNHEY and CDR2 is SVGAGI in the germline V gene. This CDR3 spans 14 amino acids. CDR3 nucleotides: TGTGCCAGCAGGTCCGGGAATAGCAATCAGCCCCAGCATTTT. Amino acid sequence: CASRSGNSNQPQHF.

V is TRBV21-1 and J is TRBJ2-5; TRBD1 is the table's D call, not checked against the DNA. TRBV21-1 is termed a pseudogene. The CDR3 covers 15 residues. Written as DNA, the CDR3 is TGTGCCAGCAGCAATTTTACAGGGTTGCAGGAGACCCAGTACTTC. This sequence encodes CASSNFTGLQETQYF.

This clone appeared a single time. The J gene is TRBJ1-5, the V gene TRBV19; D may be TRBD1 (5 bases). The germline V gene encodes CDR1 LNHDA and CDR2 SQIVND (reference sequence). V gave up 0 bases and J gave up 6 bases, with 6 bases separating them. The CDR3 covers 13 residues. The CDR3 sequence: CASSIEQGQPQHF. DNA of the CDR3: TGTGCCAGTAGTATAGAGCAGGGTCAGCCCCAGCATTTT.

The chain joins TRBV11-2 to TRBJ2-7, with TRBD2 identical over 11 bases. This CDR3 is built from 17 residues. Germline V lookup: CDR1 SGHAT, CDR2 FQNNGV. Germline trimming cut 5 bases from V and 6 bases from J; bases unmatched to any gene: 15. This chain's CDR3 is CASSRSGTSGGGGEQYF. The CDR3 nucleotides read TGTGCCAGCAGCCGATCCGGGACTAGCGGCGGGGGAGGCGAGCAGTACTTC. The full variable domain, completed using reference TRBV11-2 and TRBJ2-7, is EAGVAQSPRYKIIEKRQSVAFWCNPISGHATLYWYQQILGQGPKLLIQFQNNGVVDDSQLPKDRFSAERLKGVDSTLKIQPAKLEDSAVYLCASSRSGTSGGGGEQYFGPGTRLTVT.

V usage is TRBV7-9 and J usage is TRBJ2-1; 15 bases agree with TRBD2. CDR1 and CDR2 from the germline V gene are SEHNR and FQNEAQ (reference sequence). The V and J ends lost 8 bases and 7 bases, in that order; junction bases with no gene match: 3. The CDR3 is made up of 14 amino acids. DNA of the CDR3: TGTGCCAGCGGACTAGCGGGAGGGATTAATGAGCAGTTCTTC. Its protein product is CASGLAGGINEQFF.

Written as DNA, the CDR3 is TGTGCCAGTGGGGGAAAACCGGGACTAGCGGGAGGAGGGACAGATACGCAGTATTTT. It yields the protein CASGGKPGLAGGGTDTQYF. The rearrangement uses TRBV19 and TRBJ2-3; 15 bases fit TRBD2. Germline V CDR1 and CDR2: LNHDA, SQIVND (reference sequence). CDR3 length equals 19 residues. V shed 8 bases and J 3 bases; nucleotides not matched to a gene: 15.

The V and J genes are TRBV30 and TRBJ1-1; the D gene is possibly TRBD1 (6 bases). CDR1 is GTSNPN and CDR2 is SVGIG in the germline V gene (reference sequence). The CDR3 spans 12 residues. Trimming stripped 7 bases from V and 9 bases from J, with 18 bases between. CDR3 in DNA: TGTGCCTTCAAAAACGGACAGTCGAAAGCTTTCTTT. Protein: CAFKNGQSKAFF.

The CDR3: CASSQERQQGANTEAFF. CDR3 in DNA: TGCGCCAGCAGCCAGGAACGTCAACAGGGGGCGAACACTGAAGCTTTCTTT. This chain joins TRBV4-1 and TRBJ1-1, with 9 bases that match TRBD1. CDR3 length: 17 amino acids. Germline CDR1 is MGHRA and CDR2 is YSYEKL. V dropped 3 bases and J dropped 1; count of bases not matched to a gene: 9.

The rearrangement joins TRBV9 to TRBJ1-1; possibly TRBD1 for D (6 bases). The germline gives CDR1 SGDLS, CDR2 YYNGEE. The CDR3 consists of 15 residues. Trimming cost V 0 bases and J 7 bases, with 16 bases left between them. The CDR3 loop is CASSVVGSQTGEAFF. CDR3 coding DNA: TGTGCCAGCAGCGTAGTCGGCAGCCAGACAGGTGAAGCTTTCTTT. Complete variable domain (other parts from reference TRBV9 and TRBJ1-1): DSGVTQTPKHLITATGQRVTLRCSPRSGDLSVYWYQQSLDQGLQFLIQYYNGEERAKGNILERFSAQQFPDLHSELNLSSLELGDSALYFCASSVVGSQTGEAFFGQGTRLTVV.

V usage is TRBV19 and J usage is TRBJ2-5; 7 bases map to TRBD2. J was trimmed by 5 bases and V by 1 base; bases with no gene match: 7. The CDR3 loop spans 15 amino acids. Germline values: CDR1 LNHDA, CDR2 SQIVND (reference sequence). DNA for the CDR3: TGTGCCAGTAGTATAGTCCCTAGCGGTTTGGAGACCCAGTACTTC. Its protein product is CASSIVPSGLETQYF.

The genes are TRBV29-1 and TRBJ1-4, with a tentative D call TRBD1 (6 bases). Germline CDR1 reads SQVTM; CDR2 reads ANQGSEA. The V and J ends lost 4 bases and 8 bases respectively, with 17 bases between them. The CDR3 contains 14 residues. CDR3 residues: CSVASGRGGEKLFF. As DNA, the CDR3 is TGCAGCGTTGCGTCGGGACGAGGGGGAGAAAAACTGTTTTTT.

This chain links TRBV30 with TRBJ1-5; D not certain. Germline CDR1 and CDR2: GTSNPN and SVGIG (reference sequence). Deletions cut 2 bases from V and 1 base from J, with 6 bases between. The CDR3 is 13 amino acids. This CDR3 is CAWSRQSNQPQHF. The CDR3 DNA is TGTGCCTGGAGTCGCCAGAGCAATCAGCCCCAGCATTTT.

This rearrangement joins TRBV7-2 to TRBJ2-3, with 8 bases fitting TRBD2. V lost 0 bases to trimming and J lost 5 bases; unmatched junction nucleotides: 7. Germline assignment: CDR1 SGHTA and CDR2 FQGNSA. The CDR3 covers 16 residues. CDR3 in amino acids: CASSLAPSGFGDTQYF. CDR3 bases: TGTGCCAGCAGCTTAGCGCCTAGCGGGTTCGGAGATACGCAGTATTTT.

This sequence joins TRBV5-6 and TRBJ1-6; no clear D gene. The CDR3 sequence is 15 residues long. The V gene's germline CDR1 is SGHDT and CDR2 YYEEEE. V shed 0 bases and J shed 3 bases, with 7 bases lying between them. The CDR3 region has the DNA TGTGCCAGCAGCTTGGGCCAGTACTATAATTCACCCCTCCACTTT. Translation gives CASSLGQYYNSPLHF.

This clone came up a few times. The gene calls are TRBV2 and TRBJ2-7; 8 bases match TRBD1. This CDR3 contains 14 residues. The ends lost 7 bases at V and 7 bases at J; junction bases unmatched: 12. Germline CDR1 and CDR2: SNHLY and FYNNEI. The CDR3 DNA reads as TGTGCCAGCAACCCCGGGACAGGCCCCCCTGAGCAGTACTTC. Its translation: CASNPGTGPPEQYF.